The 5 T cell receptor beta chains presented below share a single source sample, sequenced in a study of PD-1 blockade in classical Hodgkin lymphoma. Time point meaning: cycle 4 day 1 (C4D1), after less than 7 weeks of nivolumab. Relapse after autologous stem cell transplantation occurred in every patient, and brentuximab vedotin exposure varied. Libraries were prepared by immunoSEQ multiplex PCR; TCRdb keeps only in-frame clonotypes and omits some of them. The repertoire includes over 85,000 clones, about nine tenths of them detected once, and under 3.5% sits in the top ten. The sample consisted of peripheral blood mononuclear cells (PBMCs), taken before the fourth cycle of nivolumab. The receptors come from a human donor with classical Hodgkin lymphoma.

The count of this clone is one. The chain uses TRBV9 and TRBJ1-1; 7 bases align to TRBD1. V was clipped by 2 bases and J by 1 base; unmatched bases: 11. Germline lookup yields CDR1 SGDLS and CDR2 YYNGEE. The CDR3 totals 17 residues. CDR3 sequence reads: CASSVNPGQTSNTEAFF. CDR3 DNA sequence: TGTGCCAGCAGCGTCAATCCGGGACAGACCTCGAACACTGAAGCTTTCTTT.

On this clone: The junction shows a germline mismatch at one end, possibly a read error. The chain employs TRBV6-6 and TRBJ2-1; D possibly uses TRBD1 or TRBD2 (5 bases each). CDR1 and CDR2 from the germline V gene are MNHNY and SVGAGI (reference sequence). The CDR3 is 11 amino acids. CDR3 DNA: TGTGCCAGCAGTTCGACACTCGGGACGGTCTTC. Amino acid sequence: CASSSTLGTVF.

The V and J genes are TRBV19 and TRBJ2-2; D not resolved. There are 15 residues in the CDR3. Germline V lookup: CDR1 LNHDA, CDR2 SQIVND (reference sequence). V was cut by 4 bases and J by 6 bases, with 15 bases left in between. The CDR3 DNA reads as TGTGCCAGTAGTAATAAGTTGCACCTCCCCGGGGAGCTGTTTTTT. Protein sequence: CASSNKLHLPGELFF.

The chain recombines TRBV7-2 with TRBJ2-2; TRBD2 matches 8 bases. V lost 4 bases to trimming and J lost 0 bases; unmatched junction nucleotides: 1. CDR1 is SGHTA, CDR2 FQGNSA, per germline. The CDR3 totals 15 residues. DNA for the CDR3: TGTGCCAGCAGCTCGGGACTAGCGAACACCGGGGAGCTGTTTTTT. Translating it yields CASSSGLANTGELFF.

The J gene is TRBJ2-7, the V gene TRBV30; D is possibly TRBD2 (6 bases). V was clipped by 0 bases and J by 6 bases, with 9 bases between them. The CDR3 sequence is 12 residues long. The germline V gene has CDR1 GTSNPN and CDR2 SVGIG (reference sequence). DNA of the CDR3: TGTGCCTGGAGTGTAGCGGGTAGCGAGCAGTACTTC. Protein product: CAWSVAGSEQYF. The full variable domain, in which reference TRBV30 and TRBJ2-7 provide the parts outside the CDR3, is SQTIHQWPATLVQPVGSPLSLECTVEGTSNPNLYWYRQAAGRGLQLLFYSVGIGQISSEVPQNLSASRPQDRQFILSSKKLLLSDSGFYLCAWSVAGSEQYFGPGTRLTVT.